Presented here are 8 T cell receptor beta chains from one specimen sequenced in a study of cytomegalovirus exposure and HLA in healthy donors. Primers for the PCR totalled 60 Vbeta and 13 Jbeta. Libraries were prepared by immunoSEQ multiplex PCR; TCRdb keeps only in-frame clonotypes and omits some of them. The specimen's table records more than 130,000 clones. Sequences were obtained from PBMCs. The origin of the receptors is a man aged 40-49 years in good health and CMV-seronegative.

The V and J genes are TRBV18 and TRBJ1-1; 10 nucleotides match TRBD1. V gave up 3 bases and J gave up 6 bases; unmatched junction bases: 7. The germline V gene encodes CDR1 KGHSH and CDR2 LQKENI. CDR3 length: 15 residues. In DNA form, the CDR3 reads TGTGCCAGCTCACCGTCGGGGACAGGGGTCCCTGAAGCTTTCTTT. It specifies CASSPSGTGVPEAFF.

The CDR3 region has the DNA TGTGCCAGCAGCGTAGGACAGGCTCCAACCGGGGAGCTGTTTTTT. This codes for CASSVGQAPTGELFF. The V call is TRBV9, the J call TRBJ2-2; TRBD1 might be the D (6 bases). V lost 0 bases and J 5 bases, leaving 11 bases between the germline ends. Germline loops: CDR1 SGDLS, CDR2 YYNGEE. CDR3 length: 15 residues.

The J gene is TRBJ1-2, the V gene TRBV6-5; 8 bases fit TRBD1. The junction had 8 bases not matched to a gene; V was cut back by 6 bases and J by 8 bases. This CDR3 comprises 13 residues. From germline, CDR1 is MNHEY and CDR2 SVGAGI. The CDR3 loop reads CASRLGQGGGYTF. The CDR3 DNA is TGTGCCAGCAGGCTAGGACAGGGTGGCGGCTACACCTTC.

The chain's CDR3 is CASSYSGGAVYEQFF. The DNA for the CDR3 is TGCGCCAGCAGCTATAGCGGGGGGGCTGTCTATGAGCAGTTCTTC. V and J are TRBV5-1 and TRBJ2-1, with TRBD2 matching 11 bases. J was trimmed by 8 bases and V by 3 bases; bases with no gene match: 7. Germline V gene lookup returns CDR1 SGHRS and CDR2 YFSETQ. The CDR3 extends over 15 amino acids.

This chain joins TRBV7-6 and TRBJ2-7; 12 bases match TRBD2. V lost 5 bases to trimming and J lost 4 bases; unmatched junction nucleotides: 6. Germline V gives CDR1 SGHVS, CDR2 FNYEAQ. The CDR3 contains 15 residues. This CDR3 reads CASSPLGTSGYEQYF. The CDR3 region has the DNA TGTGCCAGCAGCCCCCTGGGGACTAGCGGGTACGAGCAGTACTTC.

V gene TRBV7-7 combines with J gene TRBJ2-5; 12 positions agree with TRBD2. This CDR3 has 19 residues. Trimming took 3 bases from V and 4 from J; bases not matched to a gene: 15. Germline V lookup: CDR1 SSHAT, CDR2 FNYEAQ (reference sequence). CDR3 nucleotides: TGTGCCAGCAGCTTGGCCCCACTAGCGGGGGGCCCAGTTGGAGAGACCCAGTACTTC. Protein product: CASSLAPLAGGPVGETQYF.

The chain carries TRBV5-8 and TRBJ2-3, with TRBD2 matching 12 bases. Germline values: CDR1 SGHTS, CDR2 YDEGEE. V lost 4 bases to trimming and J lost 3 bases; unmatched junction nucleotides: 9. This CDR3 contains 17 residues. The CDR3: CASSIHRTSGKTDTQYF. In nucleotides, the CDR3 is TGTGCCAGCAGCATTCATAGGACTAGCGGGAAGACAGATACGCAGTATTTT.

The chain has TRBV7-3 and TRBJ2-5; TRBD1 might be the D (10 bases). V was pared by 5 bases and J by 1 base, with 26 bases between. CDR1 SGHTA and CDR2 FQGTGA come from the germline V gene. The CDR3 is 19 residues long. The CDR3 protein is CASSLGQGGVLAGQETQYF. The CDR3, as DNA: TGTGCCAGCAGCCTCGGACAGGGGGGAGTACTAGCGGGCCAAGAGACCCAGTACTTC. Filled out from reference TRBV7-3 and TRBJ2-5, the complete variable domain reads GAGVSQTPSNKVTEKGKYVELRCDPISGHTALYWYRQSLGQGPEFLIYFQGTGAADDSGLPNDRFFAVRPEGSVSTLKIQRTERGDSAVYLCASSLGQGGVLAGQETQYFGPGTRLLVL.